This T cell receptor beta chain was recorded in a study of response to subunit inactivated influenza vaccine. A single record per CDR3 protein comes from TCRdb applying MiXCR to the RT-PCR reads. Found here are roughly 500,000 distinct CDR3 sequences, roughly 25% of them singletons; the top ten hold 2.5% to 3.5%. The ends were cut back, 3 bases at V and 2 bases at J, with 7 bases in the middle. The germline gives CDR1 ENHRY, CDR2 SYGVKD. This CDR3 is 13 amino acids long. The same sample was also studied in work on T cells expressing NK-cell markers. That source reports: TCR beta cDNA was made by 5'RACE template switching with UMIs. It was from sorted CD3+CD56+NKG2C+, CD3+CD56+NKG2C- and CD3+CD56-NKG2C+ T cells that TCR beta repertoires came. The share of CD8+ T cells held by dominant NKG2C+ clonotypes was roughly 1.0-8% in several donors.

The V and J genes are TRBV10-3 and TRBJ2-5; D not certain. The sequencing used CD4+ T cells sorted from PBMCs, collected approximately 13 days after vaccination. This TCR came from a man over 45 who received an inactivated influenza vaccine. CDR3: CAISDSQQETQYF. DNA of the CDR3: TGTGCCATCAGTGACAGTCAGCAAGAGACCCAGTACTTC.